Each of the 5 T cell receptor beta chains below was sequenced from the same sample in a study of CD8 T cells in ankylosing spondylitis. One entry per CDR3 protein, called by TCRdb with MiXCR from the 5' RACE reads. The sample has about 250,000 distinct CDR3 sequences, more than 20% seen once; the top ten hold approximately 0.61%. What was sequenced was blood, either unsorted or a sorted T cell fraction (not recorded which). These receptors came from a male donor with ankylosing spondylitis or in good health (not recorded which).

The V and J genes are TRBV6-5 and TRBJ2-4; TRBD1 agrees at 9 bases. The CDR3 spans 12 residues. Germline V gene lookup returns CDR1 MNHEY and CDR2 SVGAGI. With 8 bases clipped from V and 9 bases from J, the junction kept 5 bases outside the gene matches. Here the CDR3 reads CASGTGRGIQYF. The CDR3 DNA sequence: TGTGCCAGCGGGACAGGGAGGGGCATTCAGTACTTC.

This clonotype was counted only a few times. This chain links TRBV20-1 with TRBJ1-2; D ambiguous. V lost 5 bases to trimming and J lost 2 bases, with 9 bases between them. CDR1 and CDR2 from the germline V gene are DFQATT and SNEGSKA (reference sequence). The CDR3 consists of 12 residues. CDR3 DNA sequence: TGCAGTGCTGGGTTCGGGAACTATGGCTACACCTTC. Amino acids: CSAGFGNYGYTF.

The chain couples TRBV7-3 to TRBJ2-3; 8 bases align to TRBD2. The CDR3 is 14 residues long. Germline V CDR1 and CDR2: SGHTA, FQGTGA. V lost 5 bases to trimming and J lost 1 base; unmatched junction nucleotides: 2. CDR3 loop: CASSMTSGTDTQYF. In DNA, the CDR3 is TGTGCCAGCAGCATGACTAGCGGCACAGATACGCAGTATTTT.

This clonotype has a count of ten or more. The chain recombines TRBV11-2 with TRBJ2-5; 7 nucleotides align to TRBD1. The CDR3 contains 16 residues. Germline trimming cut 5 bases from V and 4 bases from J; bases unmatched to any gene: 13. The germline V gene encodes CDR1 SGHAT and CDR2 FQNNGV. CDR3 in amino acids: CASSPRQGGGGETQYF. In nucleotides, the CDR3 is TGTGCCAGCAGCCCCAGACAGGGCGGAGGCGGAGAGACCCAGTACTTC.

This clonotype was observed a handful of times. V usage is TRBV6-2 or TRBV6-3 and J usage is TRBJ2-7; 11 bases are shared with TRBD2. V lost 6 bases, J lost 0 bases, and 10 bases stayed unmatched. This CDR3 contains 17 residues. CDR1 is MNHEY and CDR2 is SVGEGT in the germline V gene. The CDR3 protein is CASSLASGGLSSYEQYF. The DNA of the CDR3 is TGTGCCAGCAGCCTCGCTAGCGGGGGGCTCAGCTCCTACGAGCAGTACTTC.